The present entry profiles one T cell receptor beta chain with its context. This clone's antigen is unknown. No base-level quality is on record; no much larger clone is a single base apart. Library construction relied on RT-PCR. The sample was run on an Illumina HiSeq 2500. TCRdb handled the public reads itself, with Q25 trimming in fastp and clone calling in MiXCR, and kept productive beta chains. CDR3 protein sequences are deduplicated, and each keeps its most common genes and DNA. The sample table contains roughly 650,000 distinct CDR3 sequences; only one count was recorded for approximately 15% of them. The ten largest clones add up to about 7.6% of the sample. Including the terminal cysteine and phenylalanine, the CDR3 comprises 17 residues. Solely the CDR3 DNA is kept, with 51 bases framed from the first base. Per the germline V gene, SGDLS is the CDR1 and YYNGEE is the CDR2. Cut back by 0 bases and 0 bases, the V and J ends lie 15 bases apart.

The sample is drawn from a study of response to subunit inactivated influenza vaccine (dated by TCRdb to 2016 to 2019). The study in broad terms: The study used deep quantitative T cell receptor repertoire profiling to track responses to a trivalent subunit inactivated influenza vaccine. Broad study findings and their caveats: It was suggested by the authors that each seasonal influenza vaccination may recruit only a limited number of new T cells.

This receptor was obtained from a man aged 45 to 65 who received an inactivated influenza vaccine. Donor details come from another sample of the same person, matched by shared clones. This chain joins TRBV9 to TRBJ1-2; possibly the D gene is TRBD1, per 6 matching bases. The source was PBMCs from blood, collected 14 to 15 days before vaccination. The CDR3 protein: CASSVGEGGAANYGYTF. In nucleotides, the sequence is TGTGCCAGCAGCGTAGGGGAGGGGGGCGCAGCTAACTATGGCTACACCTTC.